A selection of T cell receptor beta chains follows, all from one sample in a study of blood T cell repertoires in COVID-19. Sequencing used immunoSEQ multiplex PCR; TCRdb keeps in-frame clones, though not all of them. The sample lists roughly 160,000 clones; more than 85% were seen once. The material sequenced was peripheral blood. Receptors originate from a man between 18 and 35 years old with acute or convalescent COVID-19. CDR3s leave out the opening cysteine and the closing phenylalanine or tryptophan. The D gene is left open where the match is weak.

TRBV2	-	TRBJ2-4	ASRAEGHKNIQY
TRBV5-1	-	TRBJ1-2	ASSLTGAYGYT
TRBV7-9	-	TRBJ1-1	ASSPPRTEAF
TRBV7-9	TRBD1	TRBJ2-5	ASSFGTGSETQY
TRBV24-1	TRBD2	TRBJ2-7	ATSPRGGTYEQY
TRBV18	TRBD1	TRBJ1-1	ASSRTGETEAF
TRBV7-2	TRBD1	TRBJ1-4	ASSLAPGQGVLSEKLF
TRBV1	-	TRBJ2-1	TSSQEASGQGGNEQF
TRBV27	TRBD1	TRBJ2-3	ASSLFGQGLSTDTQY
TRBV5-1	-	TRBJ1-5	ASSPGDSNQPQH
TRBV10-1	-	TRBJ2-5	ASSGAGDVQTQY
TRBV6-6	-	TRBJ1-6	ASSRTVAGLTSPLH
TRBV28	TRBD1	TRBJ1-5	ASRLDRFSNQPQH
TRBV11-2	TRBD1	TRBJ2-1	ASSLGQGNNEQF